Below are 27 T cell receptor beta chains sequenced from a single sample in a study of patients and donors after allogeneic stem cell transplantation. TCRdb reprocessed the RT-PCR reads via MiXCR and lists one record per CDR3 protein. The sample contains 550 to 700 distinct CDR3 sequences, 2% to 3% of which appear only once. What was sequenced was blood, either unsorted or a sorted T cell fraction (not recorded which). Receptors originate from a human donor who was either an allogeneic HSCT recipient or a stem cell or donor lymphocyte infusion donor (not recorded which). It is not recorded whose cells these are; they may come from a transplant donor.

This clonotype is termed large. The chain is built from TRBV7-9 and TRBJ2-1; D not certain. V was pared by 5 bases and J by 7 bases, with 6 bases between. Germline V gene data show CDR1 as SEHNR and CDR2 as FQNEAQ (reference sequence). The CDR3 has 11 residues. CDR3 sequence reads: CASSDINEQFF. In DNA form, the CDR3 reads TGTGCCAGCAGCGACATTAATGAGCAGTTCTTC.

The gene calls are TRBV28 and TRBJ2-7, with 7 bases matching TRBD1. Trimming took 3 bases from V and 1 from J; bases not matched to a gene: 3. Germline V gene sequence: CDR1 MDHEN, CDR2 SYDVKM. The CDR3 is 14 residues long. Written as DNA, the CDR3 is TGTGCCAGCAGTTTCTTACAGGGGTCCTACGAGCAGTACTTC. Its protein product is CASSFLQGSYEQYF.

Judged by abundance, this clonotype is large. V gene TRBV4-3 combines with J gene TRBJ2-3; D not resolved. V shed 0 bases and J shed 2 bases, with 12 bases lying between them. CDR1 is LGHNA and CDR2 is YSLEER in the germline V gene. The CDR3 has 16 residues. CDR3 in DNA: TGCGCCAGCAGCCAAGAAGTTTCGGCCAACACAGATACGCAGTATTTT. Encoded protein: CASSQEVSANTDTQYF.

This clonotype is categorized as medium-sized. The junction differs from germline at one of its ends, possibly a read error. This sequence joins TRBV3-1 and TRBJ2-2; no firm D call. The CDR3 covers 16 residues. Per germline, CDR1 LGHDT and CDR2 YNNKEL (reference sequence). The CDR3 region is CLETLKYHTNTGELFF. The CDR3 DNA follows: TGCCTCGAGACTCTCAAATACCACACGAACACCGGGGAGCTGTTTTTT.

This clonotype is classed as large. The chain recombines TRBV7-2 with TRBJ2-1, with D unresolved. Deletions cut 4 bases from V and 6 bases from J, with 4 bases between. The CDR3 is 11 residues long. Germline V CDR1 and CDR2: SGHTA, FQGNSA. CDR3 DNA sequence: TGTGCCAGCAGCTCTCTCAATGAGCAGTTCTTC. Its protein product is CASSSLNEQFF. Complete variable domain (other parts from reference TRBV7-2 and TRBJ2-1): GAGVSQSPSNKVTEKGKDVELRCDPISGHTALYWYRQSLGQGLEFLIYFQGNSAPDKSGLPSDRFSAERTGGSVSTLTIQRTQQEDSAVYLCASSSLNEQFFGPGTRLTVL.

The rearrangement joins TRBV12-2 to TRBJ2-7. TRBV12-2 is a pseudogene segment. CDR3 length: 14 residues. The CDR3 here is CASRSWTGLSEQYF. Written as DNA, the CDR3 is TGTGCAAGTCGCTCCTGGACGGGGTTAAGCGAGCAGTACTTC.

In this sample, this clonotype is medium-sized. V and J are TRBV13 and TRBJ2-2, with 9 bases lining up with TRBD1. V shed 4 bases and J 4 bases; nucleotides not matched to a gene: 13. Germline lookup yields CDR1 PRHDT and CDR2 FYEKMQ (reference sequence). There are 18 residues in the CDR3. In nucleotides, the CDR3 is TGTGCCAGCAGCTCCACTAAATTACAGGGGGCGGGCACCGGGGAGCTGTTTTTT. Translating it yields CASSSTKLQGAGTGELFF.

This clonotype is deemed medium-sized (0.01 to 0.1%). The chain uses TRBV7-3 and TRBJ2-7; the D gene is possibly TRBD2 (5 bases). CDR1 is SGHTA, CDR2 FQGTGA, per germline. Trimming shortened V by 3 bases and J by 3 bases, and 9 bases separated the two germline ends. This CDR3 spans 13 amino acids. CDR3 region: CASSFSGGYEQYF. In nucleotides, the CDR3 is TGTGCCAGCAGCTTTTCCGGAGGCTACGAGCAGTACTTC.

In its sample, this clonotype ranks as medium-sized. The chain joins TRBV9 to TRBJ1-1; 9 bases align to TRBD1. The CDR3 covers 15 residues. With 2 bases clipped from V and 0 bases from J, the junction kept 2 bases outside the gene matches. Per germline, CDR1 SGDLS and CDR2 YYNGEE. CDR3 region: CASSVGTGLNTEAFF. Written as DNA, the CDR3 is TGTGCCAGCAGCGTTGGGACAGGGTTGAACACTGAAGCTTTCTTT. Filled out from reference TRBV9 and TRBJ1-1, the complete variable domain reads DSGVTQTPKHLITATGQRVTLRCSPRSGDLSVYWYQQSLDQGLQFLIQYYNGEERAKGNILERFSAQQFPDLHSELNLSSLELGDSALYFCASSVGTGLNTEAFFGQGTRLTVV.

V is TRBV5-1 and J is TRBJ1-1; D is unresolved. V lost 5 bases to trimming and J lost 1 base, with 15 bases between them. The CDR3 runs to 15 residues. CDR1 is SGHRS and CDR2 is YFSETQ in the germline V gene. CDR3 residues: CASRLLEQQNTEAFF. The CDR3 DNA reads TGCGCCAGCAGACTTTTAGAACAACAGAACACTGAAGCTTTCTTT.

This clonotype is large (0.1 to 1%) by share. The junction and the germline gene differ at one end; a read error may be behind it. The chain recombines TRBV9 with TRBJ1-1; D gene ambiguous. CDR1 is SGDLS, CDR2 YYNGEE, per germline. The CDR3 is 14 amino acids. The DNA of the CDR3 is TGTGCCAGCGGCGTAACAGCCTTGAACACTGAAGCTTTCTTT. Amino acid sequence: CASGVTALNTEAFF.

The genes are TRBV7-9 and TRBJ1-2; 7 bases agree with TRBD1. V shed 1 base, J shed 4 bases, and the junction held 3 bases outside the gene matches. The CDR3 sequence is 14 residues long. Looked up from germline, CDR1 is SEHNR and CDR2 is FQNEAQ (reference sequence). CDR3 nucleotide sequence: TGTGCCAGCAGCTTAGGGGACAGTCGCTATGGCTACACCTTC. Residues: CASSLGDSRYGYTF.

This clonotype rates as medium-sized. This chain joins TRBV12-3 or TRBV12-4 and TRBJ2-7; 11 bases line up with TRBD1. V gave up 6 bases and J gave up 4 bases; unmatched junction bases: 5. The CDR3 spans 14 residues. The CDR3 nucleotides are TGTGCCAGCAGACCGGACAGGGGGCAATACGAGCAGTACTTC. Its protein is CASRPDRGQYEQYF.

This clonotype rates as medium-sized (0.01 to 0.1%). The chain is built from TRBV12-3 or TRBV12-4 and TRBJ2-7, with D maybe TRBD2 (6 bases). With 5 bases removed from V and 5 bases from J, the gap between germline ends came to 22 bases. The CDR3 totals 16 residues. DNA of the CDR3: TGTGCCAGCAGTCCGACCATCGGAGGGTCGACTAACGAGCAGTACTTC. Protein product: CASSPTIGGSTNEQYF.

With regard to this clonotype: Just one base apart from a much larger clone, this may be a read error. V and J are TRBV7-9 and TRBJ2-2, with D possibly being TRBD1 (6 bases). Trimming cost V 4 bases and J 5 bases, with 14 bases left between them. This CDR3 region has 15 residues. Germline V CDR1 and CDR2: SEHNR, FQNEAQ (reference sequence). The CDR3 loop reads CASSSRDTWTGELFF. DNA of the CDR3: TGTGCCAGCAGCTCCCGGGACACCTGGACCGGGGAGCTGTTTTTT.

This clonotype is medium-sized in the sample. The chain joins TRBV7-9 to TRBJ1-3, with 8 bases identical to TRBD1. With 6 bases clipped from V and 7 bases from J, the junction kept 8 bases outside the gene matches. CDR3 length: 14 residues. Per germline, CDR1 SEHNR and CDR2 FQNEAQ (reference sequence). CDR3 sequence: CASRELQGDNTIYF. CDR3 bases: TGTGCCAGCAGGGAACTACAGGGGGACAACACCATATATTTT.

By sample fraction, this clonotype is medium-sized. DNA of the CDR3: TGCGCCAGCAGCCAAGAGGACAGGGGGCAAGATACGCAGTATTTT. It is translated as CASSQEDRGQDTQYF. The J gene is TRBJ2-3, the V gene TRBV4-3; 11 bases line up with TRBD1. Germline V gene sequence: CDR1 LGHNA, CDR2 YSLEER. J gave up 5 bases and V 0 bases, and 1 base lay outside the gene matches. This CDR3 contains 15 residues.

This clonotype is classed as medium-sized. This chain uses TRBV12-3 or TRBV12-4 with TRBJ2-1, with 10 bases identical to TRBD2. The CDR3 has 11 residues. The J segment lost 10 bases and the V segment lost 6 bases, leaving 0 bases of the junction unmatched. CDR3 protein: CASRLAGEQFF. In nucleotides, the CDR3 is TGTGCCAGCAGACTAGCGGGGGAGCAGTTCTTC.

In its sample, this clonotype ranks as medium-sized (0.01 to 0.1%). The chain couples TRBV9 to TRBJ2-6; the D gene is possibly TRBD1 (5 bases). The CDR3 consists of 15 residues. CDR1 SGDLS and CDR2 YYNGEE come from the germline V gene. With 2 bases removed from V and 3 bases from J, the gap between germline ends came to 9 bases. The CDR3 sequence: CASSVRVNGANVLTF. The CDR3 DNA follows: TGTGCCAGCAGCGTCAGGGTTAATGGGGCCAACGTCCTGACTTTC.

This clonotype is medium-sized within its sample. The chain joins TRBV7-6 to TRBJ1-2; the D is unclear. The CDR3 spans 15 residues. The germline V gene has CDR1 SGHVS and CDR2 FNYEAQ. The ends were cut back, 10 bases at V and 0 bases at J, with 18 bases in the middle. CDR3 sequence reads: CAIPSGGNSNYGYTF. As DNA, the CDR3 is TGTGCCATCCCCAGCGGCGGGAACTCTAACTATGGCTACACCTTC.

This clonotype is labeled as medium-sized (0.01 to 0.1%). The chain combines TRBV7-6 with TRBJ2-1; TRBD1 is a possible D gene (6 bases). This CDR3 spans 16 amino acids. Trimming took 0 bases from V and 1 from J, leaving 10 bases between them. Germline assignment: CDR1 SGHVS and CDR2 FNYEAQ. The CDR3 coding sequence is TGTGCCAGCAGCTTAGCGGGGACACAGTCCTACAATGAGCAGTTCTTC. Translated, it gives CASSLAGTQSYNEQFF.

Judged by abundance, this clonotype is large. The chain uses TRBV29-1 and TRBJ2-1; 7 bases match TRBD1. Germline V lookup: CDR1 SQVTM, CDR2 ANQGSEA. The CDR3 totals 15 residues. With 2 bases clipped from V and 0 bases from J, the junction kept 4 bases outside the gene matches. Here the CDR3 DNA reads TGCAGCGTTGAAATCTGGGACAGCTCCTACAATGAGCAGTTCTTC. Translation gives CSVEIWDSSYNEQFF.

By frequency in the sample, this clonotype is medium-sized. The genes are TRBV20-1 and TRBJ2-1; 9 bases fit TRBD2. Per the germline V gene, CDR1 is DFQATT and CDR2 is SNEGSKA (reference sequence). The length of the CDR3 is 16 residues. The V gene end was trimmed by 0 bases and the J gene end by 2 bases; junction bases not matched to a gene: 5. The CDR3 loop is CSARETGGRAYNEQFF. CDR3 nucleotide sequence: TGCAGTGCTAGAGAAACGGGCGGGAGGGCCTACAATGAGCAGTTCTTC.

Relative to its sample, this clonotype is hyperexpanded. The junction does not match germline at one end; this may be a read error. The rearrangement links TRBV29-1 to TRBJ2-1; 7 positions match TRBD1. Germline CDR1 SQVTM, CDR2 ANQGSEA. This CDR3 is built from 15 residues. CDR3 bases: TGCAGCGTGGAAGTGTGGGACAGCTCCTACAATGAGCAGTTCTTC. Translating gives CSVEVWDSSYNEQFF.

Within the sample, this clonotype is medium-sized. The chain is built from TRBV29-1 and TRBJ2-5; TRBD2 matches at 10 bases. V lost 1 base, J lost 2 bases, and 1 base stayed unmatched. CDR3 length: 14 amino acids. The germline CDR1 and CDR2 sequences are SQVTM and ANQGSEA. The CDR3 nucleotides read TGCAGCGTTGAAGGACTAGCGGGTCAAGAGACCCAGTACTTC. Its protein product is CSVEGLAGQETQYF. The full variable domain, in which reference TRBV29-1 and TRBJ2-5 provide the parts outside the CDR3, is SAVISQKPSRDICQRGTSLTIQCQVDSQVTMMFWYRQQPGQSLTLIATANQGSEATYESGFVIDKFPISRPNLTFSTLTVSNMSPEDSSIYLCSVEGLAGQETQYFGPGTRLLVL.

This clonotype is medium-sized by share. The gene calls are TRBV27 and TRBJ2-7; D may be TRBD2 (6 bases). Trimming removed 8 bases at V and 3 bases at J, with 11 bases between. This CDR3 spans 12 amino acids. Per the germline V gene, CDR1 is MNHEY and CDR2 is SMNVEV (reference sequence). CDR3 coding DNA: TGTGCCAGCGGCGTAGCGGACTACGAGCAGTACTTC. Amino acid sequence: CASGVADYEQYF.

This clonotype rates as large. This chain connects TRBV5-1 to TRBJ2-7; D possibly corresponds to TRBD2 (6 bases). Trimming left V 0 bases short and J 6 bases short, with 10 bases between. This CDR3 contains 13 residues. The germline CDR1 and CDR2 sequences are SGHRS and YFSETQ. DNA of the CDR3: TGCGCCAGCAGCTTGGGGACGGAGGGCGAGCAGTACTTC. It codes for CASSLGTEGEQYF.